These 6 T cell receptor beta chains were sequenced from one sample in a study of blood T cell repertoires in COVID-19. Here immunoSEQ multiplex PCR was the method, and the copy in TCRdb shows in-frame clones only, minus some. The table records around 620,000 clones, 85% to 90% of them present only once. The sequencing sample was made of peripheral blood. These receptors originate from a woman between 18 and 30 years old with acute or convalescent COVID-19.

V usage is TRBV19 and J usage is TRBJ1-2; D perhaps matches TRBD1 (6 bases). The V end lost 4 bases, the J end lost 4 bases, and 10 bases lay between the germline ends. Germline V CDR1 and CDR2: LNHDA, SQIVND (reference sequence). The CDR3 has 13 amino acids. CDR3 amino acids: CASSRQASYGYTF. DNA of the CDR3: TGTGCCAGTAGTAGACAGGCCTCCTATGGCTACACCTTC.

This clone was seen more than once but under ten times. This chain joins TRBV6-5 and TRBJ2-3; 12 positions match TRBD2. The ends lost 8 bases at V and 4 bases at J; junction bases unmatched: 7. CDR3 length: 15 residues. CDR1 is MNHEY and CDR2 is SVGAGI in the germline V gene. The CDR3 region is CASPKTSGGADTQYF. The CDR3 nucleotides read TGTGCCAGCCCAAAGACTAGCGGGGGCGCAGATACGCAGTATTTT.

This clone has a single count. This rearrangement joins TRBV6-5 to TRBJ1-2; 7 bases are a match to TRBD1. Per the germline V gene, CDR1 is MNHEY and CDR2 is SVGAGI. CDR3 size: 14 residues. With 6 bases clipped from V and 4 bases from J, the junction kept 8 bases outside the gene matches. This chain's CDR3 is CASRGQNNFYGYTF. The CDR3 DNA reads TGTGCCAGCAGGGGACAGAATAACTTCTATGGCTACACCTTC.

The V call is TRBV15, the J call TRBJ1-2; D gene ambiguous. CDR3 length equals 14 residues. The germline V gene has CDR1 LNHNV and CDR2 YYDKDF (reference sequence). Trimming stripped 4 bases from V and 4 bases from J, with 13 bases between. The CDR3 nucleotides read TGTGCCACCAGCACCGTCGACCCTAGCTATGGCTACACCTTC. Amino acids: CATSTVDPSYGYTF.

The J gene is TRBJ1-1, the V gene TRBV27, with TRBD1 identical over 10 bases. Germline CDR1 MNHEY, CDR2 SMNVEV (reference sequence). V gave up 6 bases and J gave up 4 bases; unmatched junction bases: 8. This CDR3 spans 15 amino acids. Here the CDR3 DNA reads TGTGCCAGCAGCCCCCAGACAGGGGGCCTCACTGAAGCTTTCTTT. Amino acid sequence: CASSPQTGGLTEAFF.

The rearrangement uses TRBV5-1 and TRBJ2-5, with 7 bases fitting TRBD2. Germline-derived CDR1 and CDR2 are SGHRS and YFSETQ. The CDR3 is 14 amino acids. Trimming took 7 bases from V and 3 from J; bases not matched to a gene: 9. CDR3 residues: CASSRREGKETQYF. The DNA of the CDR3 is TGCGCCAGCTCCCGGAGGGAGGGGAAAGAGACCCAGTACTTC.